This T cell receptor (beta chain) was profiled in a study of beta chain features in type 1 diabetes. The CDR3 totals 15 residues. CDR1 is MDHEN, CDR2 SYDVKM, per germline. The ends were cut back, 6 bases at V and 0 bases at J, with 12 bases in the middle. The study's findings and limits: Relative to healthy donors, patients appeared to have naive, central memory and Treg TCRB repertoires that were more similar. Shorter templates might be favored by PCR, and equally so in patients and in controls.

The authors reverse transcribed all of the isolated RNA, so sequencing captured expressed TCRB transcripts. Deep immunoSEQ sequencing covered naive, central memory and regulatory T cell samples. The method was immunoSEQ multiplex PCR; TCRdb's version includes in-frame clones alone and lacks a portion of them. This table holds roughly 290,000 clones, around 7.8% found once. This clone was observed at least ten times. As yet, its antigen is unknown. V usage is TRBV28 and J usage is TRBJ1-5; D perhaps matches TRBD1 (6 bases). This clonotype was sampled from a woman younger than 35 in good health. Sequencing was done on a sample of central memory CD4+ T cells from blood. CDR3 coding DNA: TGTGCCAGCAGCTACAGGGCAGCTAGCAATCAGCCCCAGCATTTT. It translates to CASSYRAASNQPQHF.